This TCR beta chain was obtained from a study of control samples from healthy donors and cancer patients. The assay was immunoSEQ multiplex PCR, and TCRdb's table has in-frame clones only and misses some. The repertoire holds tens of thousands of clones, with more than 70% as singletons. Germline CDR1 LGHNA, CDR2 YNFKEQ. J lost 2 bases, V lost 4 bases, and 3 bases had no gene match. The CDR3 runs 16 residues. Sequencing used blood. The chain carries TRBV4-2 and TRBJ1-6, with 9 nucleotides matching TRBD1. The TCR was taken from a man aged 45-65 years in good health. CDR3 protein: CASSRGTGTYNSPLHF. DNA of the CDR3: TGTGCCAGCAGCCGAGGGACAGGGACCTATAATTCACCCCTCCACTTT.